Following are 28 T cell receptor beta chains from one sample sequenced in a study of blood T cell repertoires in COVID-19. Measured with immunoSEQ multiplex PCR; TCRdb has only the in-frame clones, and not every one. The table lists 470,000 or so clones, around 89% of them singletons, with roughly 4.3% in the top ten. The sequenced sample consisted of peripheral blood. The source of these receptors is a woman aged 25 to 45 with acute or convalescent COVID-19.

The rearrangement links TRBV30 to TRBJ2-7, with D perhaps matching TRBD1 (6 bases). V was shortened by 2 bases and J by 3 bases, with 14 bases between the two germline ends. Germline V gene sequence: CDR1 GTSNPN, CDR2 SVGIG (reference sequence). The CDR3 spans 14 residues. The CDR3 DNA reads as TGTGCCTGGAGTCTGGGACATGGGGGCTACGAGCAGTACTTC. Protein sequence: CAWSLGHGGYEQYF.

The V call is TRBV10-3, the J call TRBJ2-5; 7 bases map to TRBD2. Trimming took 7 bases from V and 1 from J; bases not matched to a gene: 6. This CDR3 region has 14 residues. Germline assignment: CDR1 ENHRY and CDR2 SYGVKD. The CDR3, as DNA: TGTGCCATCAAAGATAGCGGGCCCCAAGAGACCCAGTACTTC. It translates to CAIKDSGPQETQYF.

The V call is TRBV4-1, the J call TRBJ2-7; 12 nucleotides agree with TRBD1. The CDR3 runs to 15 residues. CDR1 MGHRA and CDR2 YSYEKL come from the germline V gene. V lost 3 bases and J lost 6; bases outside the gene matches: 6. CDR3 DNA sequence: TGCGCCAGCAGCCATTTGGGACAGGGGGCATTCGAGCAGTACTTC. Protein sequence: CASSHLGQGAFEQYF.

This clone appeared a single time. This chain connects TRBV28 to TRBJ2-2; D is unclear. In germline, CDR1 is MDHEN, CDR2 SYDVKM. The CDR3 extends over 14 amino acids. Trimming pared 6 bases from V and 5 bases from J, leaving 13 bases between. The CDR3, as DNA: TGTGCCAGCAGCTCAACGAGAATAACCGGGGAGCTGTTTTTT. Translated, it gives CASSSTRITGELFF. The full variable domain, rest sourced from reference TRBV28 and TRBJ2-2, is DVKVTQSSRYLVKRTGEKVFLECVQDMDHENMFWYRQDPGLGLRLIYFSYDVKMKEKGDIPEGYSVSREKKERFSLILESASTNQTSMYLCASSSTRITGELFFGEGSRLTVL.

The J gene is TRBJ2-7, the V gene TRBV9, with D possibly matching TRBD1 (6 bases). The V end was cut by 3 bases, the J end by 0 bases, with 10 bases between. Germline values: CDR1 SGDLS, CDR2 YYNGEE. CDR3 length: 14 residues. CDR3 DNA sequence: TGTGCCAGCAGCGCCAGGGGCGGCTCCTACGAGCAGTACTTC. Its translation: CASSARGGSYEQYF.

The J gene is TRBJ1-4, the V gene TRBV5-1; D is unclear. The CDR3 runs 14 residues. V lost 4 bases and J lost 3, with 10 bases in between. Germline V gives CDR1 SGHRS, CDR2 YFSETQ. CDR3 residues: CASSVRYPNEKLFF. The DNA for the CDR3 is TGCGCCAGCAGCGTGAGGTACCCTAATGAAAAACTGTTTTTT.

Here the CDR3 reads CSVATGSLNNEQFF. CDR3 nucleotide sequence: TGCAGCGTTGCTACAGGTTCCCTCAACAATGAGCAGTTCTTC. This rearrangement joins TRBV29-1 to TRBJ2-1; D is possibly TRBD1 (5 bases). The germline gives CDR1 SQVTM, CDR2 ANQGSEA. The CDR3 spans 14 residues. V dropped 4 bases and J dropped 5 bases, with 15 bases sitting between them.

The gene calls are TRBV2 and TRBJ1-2, with a possible D match to TRBD1 (6 bases). Germline CDR1 reads SNHLY; CDR2 reads FYNNEI. V shed 6 bases and J shed 5 bases, with 16 bases lying between them. There are 14 residues in the CDR3. CDR3 nucleotide sequence: TGTGCCAGCAGACCCGACAGGATCACTTATGGCTACACCTTC. Translated, it gives CASRPDRITYGYTF. Drawing the rest from reference TRBV2 and TRBJ1-2, the complete variable domain is EPEVTQTPSHQVTQMGQEVILRCVPISNHLYFYWYRQILGQKVEFLVSFYNNEISEKSEIFDDQFSVERPDGSNFTLKIRSTKLEDSAMYFCASRPDRITYGYTFGSGTRLTVV.

The CDR3 nucleotides read TGCAGTGCTAGTGTGGCTAGCGGGGGTTCAGATACGCAGTATTTT. This sequence encodes CSASVASGGSDTQYF. V gene TRBV20-1 combines with J gene TRBJ2-3; 10 nucleotides agree with TRBD2. The CDR3 covers 15 residues. Germline-derived CDR1 and CDR2 are DFQATT and SNEGSKA (reference sequence). V gave up 3 bases and J gave up 4 bases; unmatched junction bases: 7.

The gene calls are TRBV4-1 and TRBJ2-3, with TRBD1 identical over 7 bases. V lost 1 base to trimming and J lost 2 bases; unmatched junction nucleotides: 3. The CDR3 is 15 residues long. CDR1 is MGHRA and CDR2 is YSYEKL in the germline V gene. The CDR3 here is CASSQAQGFTDTQYF. As DNA, the CDR3 is TGCGCCAGCAGCCAAGCACAGGGGTTCACAGATACGCAGTATTTT.

In DNA form, the CDR3 reads TGCAGCGTTGAAGTAGCGGGGGGAGATACGCAGTATTTT. Its translation is CSVEVAGGDTQYF. The chain employs TRBV29-1 and TRBJ2-3, with 10 nucleotides matching TRBD2. This CDR3 is 13 amino acids long. The germline V gene encodes CDR1 SQVTM and CDR2 ANQGSEA. V was pared by 1 base and J by 5 bases, with 0 bases of the junction left unmatched.

This clone appeared a few times. The chain is built from TRBV29-1 and TRBJ1-1; D unclear. The germline V gene has CDR1 SQVTM and CDR2 ANQGSEA. This CDR3 is 14 amino acids long. The V and J ends lost 6 bases and 2 bases respectively, with 16 bases between them. CDR3 coding DNA: TGCAGCGTGATTATCTTGAGCGGTAACACTGAAGCTTTCTTT. This codes for CSVIILSGNTEAFF.

The gene calls are TRBV6-1 and TRBJ1-1; possible D gene TRBD1, 6 bases. V was trimmed by 0 bases and J by 2 bases, leaving 10 bases between them. Germline V gives CDR1 MNHNS, CDR2 SASEGT. The CDR3 extends over 15 amino acids. CDR3 in amino acids: CASSEAGAVNTEAFF. CDR3 in DNA: TGTGCCAGCAGTGAAGCGGGGGCAGTCAACACTGAAGCTTTCTTT.

This clone was observed a few times. The V and J genes are TRBV5-1 and TRBJ1-3; the D gene is possibly TRBD1 (5 bases). V was pared by 3 bases and J by 0 bases, with 16 bases between. Germline V gene data show CDR1 as SGHRS and CDR2 as YFSETQ. The CDR3 covers 17 residues. The CDR3 DNA follows: TGCGCCAGCAGCTCAGGGTTAACTCTGAGCTCTGGAAACACCATATATTTT. Translated: CASSSGLTLSSGNTIYF.

The CDR3 region has the DNA TGCGCCAGCAGCTTGGGTGGGGGCAGGCCCTCGGACGAGCAGTACTTC. Its protein product is CASSLGGGRPSDEQYF. The chain uses TRBV5-1 and TRBJ2-7; TRBD1 might be the D (6 bases). The CDR3 sequence is 16 residues long. Germline lookup yields CDR1 SGHRS and CDR2 YFSETQ. Trimming shortened V by 0 bases and J by 5 bases, and 18 bases separated the two germline ends.

This clone was observed a few times. The chain combines TRBV6-1 with TRBJ2-3; 12 nucleotides agree with TRBD2. The CDR3 contains 15 residues. Germline V gene sequence: CDR1 MNHNS, CDR2 SASEGT. The junction had 1 base not matched to a gene; V was cut back by 2 bases and J by 4 bases. The CDR3 sequence is CASSELAGGPDTQYF. The CDR3 DNA reads TGTGCCAGCAGTGAACTAGCGGGGGGGCCAGATACGCAGTATTTT.

The chain combines TRBV28 with TRBJ1-5; weak D call: TRBD1 (6 bases). CDR1 and CDR2 (germline): MDHEN, SYDVKM. V lost 5 bases, J lost 2 bases, and 19 bases lay in between. CDR3 length: 17 residues. CDR3 bases: TGTGCCAGCAGTCCTCAGAGGGGGGGATGGGGCAATCAGCCCCAGCATTTT. Its translation is CASSPQRGGWGNQPQHF.

A few counts support this clone. V usage is TRBV7-9 and J usage is TRBJ1-1; no firm D call. In germline, CDR1 is SEHNR, CDR2 FQNEAQ (reference sequence). The CDR3 has 12 residues. Trimming cost V 5 bases and J 5 bases, with 9 bases left between them. This chain's CDR3 is CASSHSGTEAFF. CDR3 DNA sequence: TGTGCCAGCAGCCATTCGGGGACTGAAGCTTTCTTT. Full variable domain (remainder filled in from reference TRBV7-9 and TRBJ1-1): DTGVSQNPRHKITKRGQNVTFRCDPISEHNRLYWYRQTLGQGPEFLTYFQNEAQLEKSRLLSDRFSAERPKGSFSTLEIQRTEQGDSAMYLCASSHSGTEAFFGQGTRLTVV.

This clone has just one count. One end of the junction does not line up with germline, which may come from a read error. In the same sample, other DNA sequences code for this CDR3. The chain uses TRBV19 and TRBJ2-7, with D hard to call. This CDR3 is 13 amino acids long. The germline CDR1 and CDR2 sequences are LNHDA and SQIVND (reference sequence). Here the CDR3 DNA reads TGTGCCAGTAGTATAACAGCTACCTATGAGCAGTACTTC. Protein product: CASSITATYEQYF.

The DNA of the CDR3 is TGCGCCAGCAGCTTTTTTGGAGATGTTCGCACTGAAGCTTTCTTT. Residues: CASSFFGDVRTEAFF. The rearrangement joins TRBV5-1 to TRBJ1-1; D remains unclear. Germline V gene data show CDR1 as SGHRS and CDR2 as YFSETQ. The CDR3 sequence is 15 residues long. V lost 2 bases, J lost 4 bases, and 15 bases lay in between.

The chain combines TRBV18 with TRBJ2-3, with 7 nucleotides matching TRBD1. The length of the CDR3 is 14 residues. The V segment lost 0 bases and the J segment 8 bases; nucleotides outside the gene matches: 5. Germline CDR1 reads KGHSH; CDR2 reads LQKENI. The CDR3, as DNA: TGTGCCAGCTCACCACCGACAGGGTTGACTACGCAGTATTTT. The encoded protein is CASSPPTGLTTQYF.

V gene TRBV18 combines with J gene TRBJ1-3; D gene uncertain. V was clipped by 1 base and J by 2 bases, with 6 bases between them. The germline V gene has CDR1 KGHSH and CDR2 LQKENI. The CDR3 runs to 14 residues. The CDR3 nucleotides read TGTGCCAGCTCACCACAGGGAGCTGGAAACACCATATATTTT. It translates to CASSPQGAGNTIYF.

Only one count was recorded for this clone. J is TRBJ1-2 and V is TRBV28; D is undetermined. Between the trimmed V and J ends, which lost 6 bases and 8 bases, there was a span of 16 bases. Germline assignment: CDR1 MDHEN and CDR2 SYDVKM. This CDR3 comprises 13 residues. The CDR3 DNA is TGTGCCAGCAGACCCAGGAAATTGAGCGGCTACACCTTC. Translated, it gives CASRPRKLSGYTF.

The table lists this clone with a few counts. This rearrangement joins TRBV2 to TRBJ2-1, with D possibly TRBD1 on 6 matching bases. This CDR3 region has 18 residues. Germline CDR1 is SNHLY and CDR2 is FYNNEI. V was trimmed by 1 base and J by 2 bases, leaving 18 bases between them. The CDR3 nucleotides read TGTGCCAGCAGTGAAGACCCGAACAGGGTCGGAACCTACAATGAGCAGTTCTTC. Translated, it gives CASSEDPNRVGTYNEQFF.

The rearrangement uses TRBV4-1 and TRBJ1-1; D unresolved. Looked up from germline, CDR1 is MGHRA and CDR2 is YSYEKL. V shed 0 bases and J shed 0 bases, with 17 bases lying between them. This CDR3 is built from 18 residues. CDR3 protein: CASSQDGVPGSMNTEAFF. For the CDR3, the DNA is TGCGCCAGCAGCCAAGACGGGGTCCCGGGATCCATGAACACTGAAGCTTTCTTT.

The chain joins TRBV6-5 to TRBJ1-2; D call uncertain. V was clipped by 11 bases and J by 4 bases, with 17 bases between them. The germline CDR1 and CDR2 sequences are MNHEY and SVGAGI. CDR3 length: 13 amino acids. CDR3 nucleotide sequence: TGTGCCGCAGAGGGTTTAAACCTCTATGGCTACACCTTC. It is translated as CAAEGLNLYGYTF.

CDR3 sequence reads: CASSQDFGTGGLHEQFF. The CDR3 DNA sequence: TGTGCCAGCAGCCAAGACTTCGGAACGGGGGGGTTGCATGAGCAGTTCTTC. The J gene is TRBJ2-1, the V gene TRBV3-1 (or the pseudogene TRBV3-2), with TRBD2 matching over 8 bases. CDR1 LGHDT and CDR2 YNNKEL come from the germline V gene (reference sequence). CDR3 size: 17 residues. The trim removed 0 bases at V and 8 bases at J, leaving 12 bases unmatched.

This rearrangement joins TRBV5-6 to TRBJ2-7; a possible D gene is TRBD2 (5 bases). The germline CDR1 and CDR2 sequences are SGHDT and YYEEEE. The CDR3 consists of 15 residues. Trimming removed 2 bases at V and 0 bases at J, with 12 bases between. The CDR3: CASSLGLTSSYEQYF. As DNA, the CDR3 is TGTGCCAGCAGCTTAGGACTGACGAGCTCCTACGAGCAGTACTTC.